Sequencing of this T cell receptor beta chain was carried out in a study of neurological immune-mediated disorders. Sample time point: longitudinal time-point 2. The CDR3 is 16 residues long. V shed 0 bases, J shed 7 bases, and the junction held 8 bases outside the gene matches. From germline, CDR1 is MGHRA and CDR2 YSYEKL. 5'RACE with 10-nucleotide random UMIs generated the cDNA. TCRdb re-called the 5' RACE reads through MiXCR, storing one row per CDR3 protein. This table has under 100,000 distinct CDR3 sequences, approximately 13% appearing once. Sequenced material: PBMCs. The TCR was taken from a female donor with HTLV-1-associated myelopathy (HAM/TSP). The chain links TRBV4-1 to TRBJ2-4; TRBD2 matches at 8 bases. CDR3 loop: CASSQDIESSGNIQYF. Here the CDR3 DNA reads TGCGCCAGCAGCCAAGACATCGAGTCTAGCGGGAACATTCAGTACTTC.